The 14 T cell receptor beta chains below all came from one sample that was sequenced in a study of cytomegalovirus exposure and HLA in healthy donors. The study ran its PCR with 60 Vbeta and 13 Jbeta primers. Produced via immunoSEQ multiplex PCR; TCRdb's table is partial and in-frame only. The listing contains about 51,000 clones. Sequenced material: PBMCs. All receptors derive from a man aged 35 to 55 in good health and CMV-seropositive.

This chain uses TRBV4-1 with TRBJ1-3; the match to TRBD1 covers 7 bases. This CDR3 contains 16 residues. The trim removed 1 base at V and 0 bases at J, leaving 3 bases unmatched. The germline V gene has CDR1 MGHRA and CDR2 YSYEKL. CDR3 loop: CASSQGDSPSGNTIYF. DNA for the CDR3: TGCGCCAGCAGCCAAGGGGACAGCCCCTCTGGAAACACCATATATTTT.

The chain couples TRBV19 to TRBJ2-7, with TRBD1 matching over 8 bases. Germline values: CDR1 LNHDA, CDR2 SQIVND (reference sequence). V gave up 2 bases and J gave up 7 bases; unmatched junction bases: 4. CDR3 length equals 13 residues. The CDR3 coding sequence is TGTGCCAGTAGTATATTGGACAGGGAGGAGCAGTACTTC. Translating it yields CASSILDREEQYF.

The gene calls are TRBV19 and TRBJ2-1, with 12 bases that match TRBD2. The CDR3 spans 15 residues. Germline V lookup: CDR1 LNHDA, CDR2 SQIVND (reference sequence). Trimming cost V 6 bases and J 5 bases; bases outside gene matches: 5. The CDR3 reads CASSPTSGSDNEQFF. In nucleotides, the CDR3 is TGTGCCAGTAGCCCGACTAGCGGGAGCGACAATGAGCAGTTCTTC.

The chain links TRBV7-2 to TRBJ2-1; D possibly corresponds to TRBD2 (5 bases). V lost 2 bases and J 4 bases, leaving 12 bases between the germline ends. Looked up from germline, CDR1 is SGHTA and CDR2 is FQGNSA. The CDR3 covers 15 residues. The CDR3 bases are TGTGCCAGCAGCTTAAGTCTCGGGAATTACAATGAGCAGTTCTTC. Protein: CASSLSLGNYNEQFF.

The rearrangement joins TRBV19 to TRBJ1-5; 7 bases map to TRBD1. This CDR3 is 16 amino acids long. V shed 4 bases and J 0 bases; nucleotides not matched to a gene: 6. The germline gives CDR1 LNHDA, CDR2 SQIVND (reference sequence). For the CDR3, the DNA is TGTGCCAGTAGTAGGACAGGTGACTATAGCAATCAGCCCCAGCATTTT. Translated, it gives CASSRTGDYSNQPQHF. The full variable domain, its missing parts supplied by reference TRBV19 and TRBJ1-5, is DGGITQSPKYLFRKEGQNVTLSCEQNLNHDAMYWYRQDPGQGLRLIYYSQIVNDFQKGDIAEGYSVSREKKESFPLTVTSAQKNPTAFYLCASSRTGDYSNQPQHFGDGTRLSIL.

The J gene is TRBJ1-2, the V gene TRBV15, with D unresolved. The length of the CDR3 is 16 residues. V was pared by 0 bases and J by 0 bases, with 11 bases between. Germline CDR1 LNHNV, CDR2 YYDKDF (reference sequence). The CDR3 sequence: CATSRDEGVPNYGYTF. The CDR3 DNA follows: TGTGCCACCAGCAGAGATGAGGGAGTTCCTAACTATGGCTACACCTTC. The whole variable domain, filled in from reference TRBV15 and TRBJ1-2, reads DAMVIQNPRYQVTQFGKPVTLSCSQTLNHNVMYWYQQKSSQAPKLLFHYYDKDFNNEADTPDNFQSRRPNTSFCFLDIRSPGLGDTAMYLCATSRDEGVPNYGYTFGSGTRLTVV.

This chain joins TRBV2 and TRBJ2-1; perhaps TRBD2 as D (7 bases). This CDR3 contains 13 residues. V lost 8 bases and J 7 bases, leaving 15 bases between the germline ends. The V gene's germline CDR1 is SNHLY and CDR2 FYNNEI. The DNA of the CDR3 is TGTGCCAGCGGCCTTAGGGGGGGGAATGAGCAGTTCTTC. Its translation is CASGLRGGNEQFF.

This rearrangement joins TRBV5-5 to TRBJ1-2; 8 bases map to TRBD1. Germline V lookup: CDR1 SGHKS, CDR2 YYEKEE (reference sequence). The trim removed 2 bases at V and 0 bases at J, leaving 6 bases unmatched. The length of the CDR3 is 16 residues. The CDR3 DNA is TGTGCCAGCAGCTTAGAGGGGACAGGCGCTAACTATGGCTACACCTTC. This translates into CASSLEGTGANYGYTF.

This chain's CDR3 is CASSLVTGGGTDTQYF. The CDR3 DNA follows: TGTGCCAGCAGCTTGGTGACGGGGGGCGGCACAGATACGCAGTATTTT. J is TRBJ2-3 and V is TRBV5-6; perhaps TRBD2 as D (7 bases). This CDR3 has 16 residues. V lost 0 bases and J lost 1, with 12 bases in between. In germline, CDR1 is SGHDT, CDR2 YYEEEE.

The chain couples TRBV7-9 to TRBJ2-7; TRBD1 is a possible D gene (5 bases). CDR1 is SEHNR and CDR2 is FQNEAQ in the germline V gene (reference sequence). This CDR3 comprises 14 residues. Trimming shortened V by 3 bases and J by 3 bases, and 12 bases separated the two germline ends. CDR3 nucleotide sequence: TGTGCCAGCAGCTTTGCCGGACAACTCTACGAGCAGTACTTC. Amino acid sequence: CASSFAGQLYEQYF.

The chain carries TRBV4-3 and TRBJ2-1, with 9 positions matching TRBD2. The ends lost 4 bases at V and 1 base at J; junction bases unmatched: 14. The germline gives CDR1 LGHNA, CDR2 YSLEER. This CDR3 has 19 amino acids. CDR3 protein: CASSPTGTSFSISYNEQFF. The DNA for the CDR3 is TGCGCCAGCAGCCCTACGGGGACTAGCTTTTCCATTTCCTACAATGAGCAGTTCTTC.

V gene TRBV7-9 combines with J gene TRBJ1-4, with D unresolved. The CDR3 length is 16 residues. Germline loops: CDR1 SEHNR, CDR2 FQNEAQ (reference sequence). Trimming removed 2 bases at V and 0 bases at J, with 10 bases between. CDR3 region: CASSLISGATNEKLFF. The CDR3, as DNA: TGTGCCAGCAGCTTAATCTCCGGGGCAACTAATGAAAAACTGTTTTTT.

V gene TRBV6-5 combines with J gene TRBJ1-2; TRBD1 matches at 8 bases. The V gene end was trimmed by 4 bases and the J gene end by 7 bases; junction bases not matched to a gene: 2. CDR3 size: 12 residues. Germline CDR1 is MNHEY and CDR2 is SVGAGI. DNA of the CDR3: TGTGCCAGCAGTTCGACAGGGGCTGGCTACACCTTC. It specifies CASSSTGAGYTF.

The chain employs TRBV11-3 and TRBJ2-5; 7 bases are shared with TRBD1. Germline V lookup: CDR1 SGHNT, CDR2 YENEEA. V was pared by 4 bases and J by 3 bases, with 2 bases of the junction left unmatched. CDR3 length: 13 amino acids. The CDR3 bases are TGTGCCAGCAGCTCCGGGACAGAAGAGACCCAGTACTTC. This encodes CASSSGTEETQYF. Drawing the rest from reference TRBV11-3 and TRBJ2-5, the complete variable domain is EAGVVQSPRYKIIEKKQPVAFWCNPISGHNTLYWYLQNLGQGPELLIRYENEEAVDDSQLPKDRFSAERLKGVDSTLKIQPAELGDSAVYLCASSSGTEETQYFGPGTRLLVL.